This TCR beta chain was sequenced for a study of T-cell reconstitution after alpha-beta-depleted transplantation in children. This clonotype was seen many times. This sample's TCRbeta library carried unique molecular identifier barcodes. Using its own MiXCR run on the PCR reads, TCRdb lists one record per CDR3 protein. This sample has around 600,000 distinct CDR3 sequences, with 15% to 20% found just once. Here the sequenced sample was PBMCs from the stem cell graft donor, taken from the stem cell graft. The clonotype was recovered from a human donor who donated a stem cell graft to a child with acute myeloid leukemia.

CDR3 sequence reads: CASSSSRTDTQYF. The CDR3 nucleotides read TGTGCCAGCAGTTCCTCTCGGACAGATACGCAGTATTTT. The chain joins TRBV28 to TRBJ2-3; D gene unclear. Germline assignment: CDR1 MDHEN and CDR2 SYDVKM. The length of the CDR3 is 13 residues. Trimming took off 4 bases at V and 3 bases at J, with 8 bases between the two ends.